Included here is one T cell receptor (beta chain) sequence, with context. Its antigen is still unknown. The sample belongs to a study of T cell responses to AZD1222 COVID-19 vaccine. Broader study findings: Reportedly, nearly half of unique spike TCRs recognized epitopes outside B.1.351/B.1.1.7 mutations.

The repertoire was sequenced with immunoSEQ multiplex PCR; TCRdb's copy has only in-frame clones and lacks some. This sample yields 100,000 to 130,000 clones, of which around nine tenths are seen a single time; around 20% belongs to the top ten. The V and J ends lost 4 bases and 5 bases, in that order; junction bases with no gene match: 10. CDR3 length: 15 amino acids. Per the germline V gene, CDR1 is SGDLS and CDR2 is YYNGEE. The material sequenced was peripheral blood, taken on day 0 of AZD1222 vaccination. The chain uses TRBV9 and TRBJ2-5; 8 bases agree with TRBD2. The sequence derives from an adult in good health. This CDR3 reads CASSPSSGRGETQYF. CDR3 in DNA: TGTGCCAGCAGCCCCTCTAGCGGGCGAGGGGAGACCCAGTACTTC.